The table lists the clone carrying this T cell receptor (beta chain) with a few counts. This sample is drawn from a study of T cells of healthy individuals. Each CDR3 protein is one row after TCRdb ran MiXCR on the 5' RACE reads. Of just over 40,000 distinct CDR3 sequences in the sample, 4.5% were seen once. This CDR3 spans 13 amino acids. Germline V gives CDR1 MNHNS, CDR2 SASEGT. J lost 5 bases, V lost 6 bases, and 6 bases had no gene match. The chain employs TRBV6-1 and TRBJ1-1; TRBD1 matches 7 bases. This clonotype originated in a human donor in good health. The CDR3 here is CASRTGMRTEAFF. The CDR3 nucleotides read TGTGCCAGCAGGACAGGGATGAGGACTGAAGCTTTCTTT.